This passage covers 13 T cell receptor beta chains from one sample sequenced in a study of blood T cell repertoires in COVID-19. Method: immunoSEQ multiplex PCR; TCRdb's copy keeps in-frame clones and lacks some. The table shows tens of thousands of clones, with roughly 87% occurring only once. Sequenced: peripheral blood. Receptor source: a male donor with acute or convalescent COVID-19.

The chain links TRBV7-3 to TRBJ2-3; 9 bases match TRBD1. Trimming at V came to 2 bases and at J to 4 bases, leaving 4 bases not matched to a gene. The CDR3 has 15 amino acids. Germline CDR1 reads SGHTA; CDR2 reads FQGTGA. As DNA, the CDR3 is TGTGCCAGCAGCTTACGACAGGGGGGGCCAGATACGCAGTATTTT. It encodes CASSLRQGGPDTQYF. Complete variable domain (other parts from reference TRBV7-3 and TRBJ2-3): GAGVSQTPSNKVTEKGKYVELRCDPISGHTALYWYRQSLGQGPEFLIYFQGTGAADDSGLPNDRFFAVRPEGSVSTLKIQRTERGDSAVYLCASSLRQGGPDTQYFGPGTRLTVL.

This clone has just one count. This sequence joins TRBV30 and TRBJ1-5, with D possibly TRBD1 on 5 matching bases. The CDR3 runs 15 residues. The V gene lost 0 bases and the J gene lost 5 bases, with 14 bases spanning the gap. Per germline, CDR1 GTSNPN and CDR2 SVGIG (reference sequence). The DNA of the CDR3 is TGTGCCTGGAGTGTAGGGTCGGGGGACGATCAGCCCCAGCATTTT. This translates into CAWSVGSGDDQPQHF.

This clone appeared a single time. This chain uses TRBV6-2 or TRBV6-3 with TRBJ2-2; TRBD2 matches 10 bases. Germline V gene sequence: CDR1 MNHEY, CDR2 SVGEGT. The ends lost 5 bases at V and 4 bases at J; junction bases unmatched: 1. This CDR3 contains 14 residues. CDR3 residues: CASSRLAGTGELFF. The CDR3 bases are TGTGCCAGCAGTCGACTAGCGGGCACCGGGGAGCTGTTTTTT.

The V call is TRBV6-1, the J call TRBJ1-4; TRBD1 matches 8 bases. The trim removed 8 bases at V and 2 bases at J, leaving 4 bases unmatched. The V gene's germline CDR1 is MNHNS and CDR2 SASEGT. This CDR3 has 14 residues. The CDR3 is CASDSGGTNEKLFF. The CDR3 region has the DNA TGTGCCAGCGATTCAGGGGGCACTAATGAAAAACTGTTTTTT.

This clone occurred once. V is TRBV12-3 or TRBV12-4 and J is TRBJ1-1; D unresolved. This CDR3 has 13 amino acids. V lost 3 bases and J lost 0, with 5 bases in between. The chain's CDR3 is CASSLSLNTEAFF. The CDR3 DNA sequence: TGTGCCAGCAGTTTGTCCTTGAACACTGAAGCTTTCTTT.

This rearrangement joins TRBV7-3 to TRBJ2-7; TRBD1 matches 10 bases. After removal of 5 bases from V and 5 bases from J, the junction contained 9 bases not matched to a gene. Germline V lookup: CDR1 SGHTA, CDR2 FQGTGA. This CDR3 region has 15 residues. The DNA for the CDR3 is TGTGCCAGCAGCCCTAAGGGGACAGGGGTCCACGAGCAGTACTTC. Amino acid sequence: CASSPKGTGVHEQYF.

This rearrangement joins TRBV6-1 to TRBJ2-7; TRBD1 aligns across 7 bases. V shed 5 bases, J shed 4 bases, and the junction held 8 bases outside the gene matches. The CDR3 has 14 residues. CDR1 is MNHNS and CDR2 is SASEGT in the germline V gene. CDR3 DNA sequence: TGTGCCAGCAGTCCACATAACAGGGGATACGAGCAGTACTTC. Translating it yields CASSPHNRGYEQYF.

The gene calls are TRBV7-2 and TRBJ2-5, with unresolved D. From germline, CDR1 is SGHTA and CDR2 FQGNSA. V lost 3 bases and J 5 bases, leaving 10 bases between the germline ends. This CDR3 comprises 13 residues. The CDR3 DNA reads TGTGCCAGCAGCTTGCTACAGAAGGAGACCCAGTACTTC. Amino acids: CASSLLQKETQYF. Drawing the rest from reference TRBV7-2 and TRBJ2-5, the complete variable domain is GAGVSQSPSNKVTEKGKDVELRCDPISGHTALYWYRQSLGQGLEFLIYFQGNSAPDKSGLPSDRFSAERTGGSVSTLTIQRTQQEDSAVYLCASSLLQKETQYFGPGTRLLVL.

The CDR3 DNA is TGCGCCAGCAGCTTTTCAGGGGGACTTGTCGGAAACACCATATATTTT. Encoded protein: CASSFSGGLVGNTIYF. The J gene is TRBJ1-3, the V gene TRBV5-1, with TRBD1 identical over 7 bases. This CDR3 has 16 amino acids. CDR1 and CDR2 (germline): SGHRS, YFSETQ. After removal of 2 bases from V and 4 bases from J, the junction contained 9 bases not matched to a gene.

The CDR3 region is CASSSGSLVEKLFF. DNA of the CDR3: TGTGCCAGCAGCTCGGGTAGTTTGGTTGAAAAACTGTTTTTT. This sequence joins TRBV13 and TRBJ1-4; D unclear. Germline V lookup: CDR1 PRHDT, CDR2 FYEKMQ (reference sequence). This CDR3 spans 14 amino acids. V was trimmed by 4 bases and J by 7 bases, leaving 13 bases between them.

This chain joins TRBV19 and TRBJ1-4, with 7 bases fitting TRBD1. V shed 6 bases and J 4 bases; nucleotides not matched to a gene: 17. CDR1 is LNHDA, CDR2 SQIVND, per germline (reference sequence). The CDR3 is made up of 18 amino acids. DNA of the CDR3: TGTGCCAGTAGCCTCGGACAGGCTCCTACCGGACTTAATGAAAAACTGTTTTTT. Protein: CASSLGQAPTGLNEKLFF. The whole variable domain, remainder taken from reference TRBV19 and TRBJ1-4, is DGGITQSPKYLFRKEGQNVTLSCEQNLNHDAMYWYRQDPGQGLRLIYYSQIVNDFQKGDIAEGYSVSREKKESFPLTVTSAQKNPTAFYLCASSLGQAPTGLNEKLFFGSGTQLSVL.

This clone has just one count. The V and J genes are TRBV27 and TRBJ1-6; 7 bases match TRBD1. Germline V gives CDR1 MNHEY, CDR2 SMNVEV (reference sequence). The CDR3 totals 14 residues. Unmatched junction bases numbered 4, after V lost 2 bases and J lost 9 bases. The CDR3 here is CASSLRTGSSPLHF. The CDR3 DNA reads TGTGCCAGCAGTTTACGGACAGGTTCTTCACCCCTCCACTTT.

This chain links TRBV28 with TRBJ2-3; 11 bases align to TRBD1. The V and J ends lost 5 bases and 5 bases, in that order; junction bases with no gene match: 3. The CDR3 is 14 amino acids. Germline V gene data show CDR1 as MDHEN and CDR2 as SYDVKM. Here the CDR3 DNA reads TGTGCCAGCAGTGGACAGGGGGCAGGAGATACGCAGTATTTT. Encoded protein: CASSGQGAGDTQYF. The full variable domain, with the rest looked up from reference TRBV28 and TRBJ2-3, is DVKVTQSSRYLVKRTGEKVFLECVQDMDHENMFWYRQDPGLGLRLIYFSYDVKMKEKGDIPEGYSVSREKKERFSLILESASTNQTSMYLCASSGQGAGDTQYFGPGTRLTVL.